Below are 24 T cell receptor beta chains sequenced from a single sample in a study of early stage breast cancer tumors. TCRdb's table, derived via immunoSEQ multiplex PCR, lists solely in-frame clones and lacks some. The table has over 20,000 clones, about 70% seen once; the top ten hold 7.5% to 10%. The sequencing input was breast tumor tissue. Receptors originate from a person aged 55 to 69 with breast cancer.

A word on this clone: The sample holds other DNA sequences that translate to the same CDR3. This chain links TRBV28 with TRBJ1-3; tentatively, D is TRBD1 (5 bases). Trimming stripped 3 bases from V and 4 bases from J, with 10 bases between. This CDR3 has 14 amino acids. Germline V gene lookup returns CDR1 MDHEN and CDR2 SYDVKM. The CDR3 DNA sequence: TGTGCCAGCAGTTTGGGGGGTCAGGGAAACACCATATATTTT. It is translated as CASSLGGQGNTIYF. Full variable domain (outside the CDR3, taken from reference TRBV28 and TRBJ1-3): DVKVTQSSRYLVKRTGEKVFLECVQDMDHENMFWYRQDPGLGLRLIYFSYDVKMKEKGDIPEGYSVSREKKERFSLILESASTNQTSMYLCASSLGGQGNTIYFGEGSWLTVV.

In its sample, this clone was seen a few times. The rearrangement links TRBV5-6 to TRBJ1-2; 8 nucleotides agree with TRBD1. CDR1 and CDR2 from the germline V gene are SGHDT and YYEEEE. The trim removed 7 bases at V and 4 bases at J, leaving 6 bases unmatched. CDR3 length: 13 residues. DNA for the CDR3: TGTGCCAGCTCCTCGGGACAGGCCTATGGCTACACCTTC. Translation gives CASSSGQAYGYTF.

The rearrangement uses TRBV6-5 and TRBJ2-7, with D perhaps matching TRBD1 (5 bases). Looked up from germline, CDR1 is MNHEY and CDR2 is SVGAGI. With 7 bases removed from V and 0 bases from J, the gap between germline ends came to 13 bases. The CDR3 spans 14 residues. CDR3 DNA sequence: TGTGCCAGCAATACAGGTGACGCCTCCTACGAGCAGTACTTC. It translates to CASNTGDASYEQYF.

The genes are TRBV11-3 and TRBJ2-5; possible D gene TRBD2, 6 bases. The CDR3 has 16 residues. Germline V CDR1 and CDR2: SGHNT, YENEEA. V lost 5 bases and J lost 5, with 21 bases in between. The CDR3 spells CASSTTTFETSETQYF. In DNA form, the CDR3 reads TGTGCCAGCAGCACGACGACTTTCGAGACTAGTGAGACCCAGTACTTC.

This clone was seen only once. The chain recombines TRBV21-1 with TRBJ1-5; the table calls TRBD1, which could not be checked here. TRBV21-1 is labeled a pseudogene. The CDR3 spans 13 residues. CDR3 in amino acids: CASSNPGQEPQHF. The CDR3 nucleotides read TGTGCCAGCAGCAACCCAGGACAGGAGCCCCAGCATTTT.

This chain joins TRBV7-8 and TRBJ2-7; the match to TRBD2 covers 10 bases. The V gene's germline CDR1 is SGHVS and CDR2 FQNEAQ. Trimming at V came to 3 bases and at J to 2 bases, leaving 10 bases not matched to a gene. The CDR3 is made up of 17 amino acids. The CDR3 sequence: CASSFGGLAGVPYEQYF. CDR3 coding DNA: TGTGCCAGCAGCTTTGGCGGCCTAGCGGGAGTCCCCTACGAGCAGTACTTC.

The CDR3 loop is CASSLQATPIYGYTF. DNA of the CDR3: TGCGCCAGCAGCTTACAGGCAACCCCCATCTATGGCTACACCTTC. The chain joins TRBV5-1 to TRBJ1-2; weak D call: TRBD1 (5 bases). The V gene's germline CDR1 is SGHRS and CDR2 YFSETQ. CDR3 length: 15 residues. The V gene lost 2 bases and the J gene lost 4 bases, with 15 bases spanning the gap. Full variable domain (rest looked up from reference TRBV5-1 and TRBJ1-2): KAGVTQTPRYLIKTRGQQVTLSCSPISGHRSVSWYQQTPGQGLQFLFEYFSETQRNKGNFPGRFSGRQFSNSRSEMNVSTLELGDSALYLCASSLQATPIYGYTFGSGTRLTVV.

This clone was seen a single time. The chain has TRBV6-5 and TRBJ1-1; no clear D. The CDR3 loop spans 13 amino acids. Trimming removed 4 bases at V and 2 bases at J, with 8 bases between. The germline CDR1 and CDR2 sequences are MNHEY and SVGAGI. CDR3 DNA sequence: TGTGCCAGCAGTTCCCGGGAAAACACTGAAGCTTTCTTT. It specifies CASSSRENTEAFF.

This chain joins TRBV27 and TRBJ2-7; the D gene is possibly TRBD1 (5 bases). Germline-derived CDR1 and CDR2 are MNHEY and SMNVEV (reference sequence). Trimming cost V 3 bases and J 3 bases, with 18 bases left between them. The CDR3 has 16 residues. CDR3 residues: CASSFNPWGLGYEQYF. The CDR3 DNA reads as TGTGCCAGCAGTTTTAATCCTTGGGGCCTGGGCTACGAGCAGTACTTC.

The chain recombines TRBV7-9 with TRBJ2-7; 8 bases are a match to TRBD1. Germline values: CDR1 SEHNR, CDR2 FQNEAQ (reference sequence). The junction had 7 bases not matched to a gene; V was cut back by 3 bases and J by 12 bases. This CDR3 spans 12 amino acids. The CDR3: CASSFSTDRGYF. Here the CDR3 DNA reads TGTGCCAGCAGCTTTTCGACAGACAGGGGGTACTTC.

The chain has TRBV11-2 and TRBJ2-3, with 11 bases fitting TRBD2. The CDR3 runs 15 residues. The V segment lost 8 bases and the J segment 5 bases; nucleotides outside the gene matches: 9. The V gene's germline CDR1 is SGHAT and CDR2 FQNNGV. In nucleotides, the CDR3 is TGTGCCAGCGAGGGGACTAGCGGAGGCAGAGATACGCAGTATTTT. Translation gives CASEGTSGGRDTQYF.

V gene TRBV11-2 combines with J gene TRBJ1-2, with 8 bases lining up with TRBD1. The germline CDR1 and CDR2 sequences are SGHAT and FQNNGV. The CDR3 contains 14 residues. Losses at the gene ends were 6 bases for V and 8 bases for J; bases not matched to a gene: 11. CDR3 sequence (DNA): TGTGCCAGCAGGGACGGACAGGGAAGAAGAGGCTACACCTTC. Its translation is CASRDGQGRRGYTF.

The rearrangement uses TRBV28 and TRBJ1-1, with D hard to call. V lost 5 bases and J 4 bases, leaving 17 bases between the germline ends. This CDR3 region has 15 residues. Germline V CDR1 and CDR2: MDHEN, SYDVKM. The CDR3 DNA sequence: TGTGCCAGCAGTATGCTCCGGGAGATGGGCACTGAAGCTTTCTTT. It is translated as CASSMLREMGTEAFF.

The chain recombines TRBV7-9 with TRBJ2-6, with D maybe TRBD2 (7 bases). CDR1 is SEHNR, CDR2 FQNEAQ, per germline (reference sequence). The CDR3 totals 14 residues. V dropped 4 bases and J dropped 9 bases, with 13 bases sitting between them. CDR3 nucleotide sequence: TGTGCCAGCAGCTCTAGGGGGGGCTTCAACGTCCTGACTTTC. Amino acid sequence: CASSSRGGFNVLTF.

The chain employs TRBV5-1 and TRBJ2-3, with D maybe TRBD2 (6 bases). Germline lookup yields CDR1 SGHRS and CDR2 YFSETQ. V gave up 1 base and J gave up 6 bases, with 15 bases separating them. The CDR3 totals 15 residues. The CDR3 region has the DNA TGCGCCAGCAGCTTGCGCGGGGCTAGCTCGGATACGCAGTATTTT. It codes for CASSLRGASSDTQYF. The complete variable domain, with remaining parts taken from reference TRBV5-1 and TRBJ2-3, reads KAGVTQTPRYLIKTRGQQVTLSCSPISGHRSVSWYQQTPGQGLQFLFEYFSETQRNKGNFPGRFSGRQFSNSRSEMNVSTLELGDSALYLCASSLRGASSDTQYFGPGTRLTVL.

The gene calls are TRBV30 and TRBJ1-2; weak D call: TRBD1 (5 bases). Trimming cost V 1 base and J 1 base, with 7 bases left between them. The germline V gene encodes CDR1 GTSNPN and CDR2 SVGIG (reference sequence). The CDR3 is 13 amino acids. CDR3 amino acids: CAWSGTINYGYTF. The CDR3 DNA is TGTGCCTGGAGTGGGACAATTAACTATGGCTACACCTTC.

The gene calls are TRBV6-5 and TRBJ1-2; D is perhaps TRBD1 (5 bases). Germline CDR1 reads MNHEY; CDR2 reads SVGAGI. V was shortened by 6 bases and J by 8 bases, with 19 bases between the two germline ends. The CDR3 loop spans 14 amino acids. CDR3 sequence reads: CASSLGRDSQGYTF. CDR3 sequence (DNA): TGTGCCAGCAGCTTAGGCAGGGACTCGCAGGGCTACACCTTC.

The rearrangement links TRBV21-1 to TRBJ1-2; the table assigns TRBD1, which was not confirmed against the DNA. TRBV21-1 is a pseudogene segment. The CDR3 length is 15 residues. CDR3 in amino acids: CASSNMAVPFYGYTF. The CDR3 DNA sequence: TGTGCCAGCAGCAATATGGCAGTGCCTTTCTATGGCTACACCTTC.

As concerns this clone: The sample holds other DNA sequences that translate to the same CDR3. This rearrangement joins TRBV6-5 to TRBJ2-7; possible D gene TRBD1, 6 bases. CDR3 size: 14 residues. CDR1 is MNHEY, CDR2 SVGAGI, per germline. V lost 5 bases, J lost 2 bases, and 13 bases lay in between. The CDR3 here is CASSPLTGTYEQYF. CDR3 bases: TGTGCCAGCAGTCCGTTGACAGGAACCTACGAGCAGTACTTC.

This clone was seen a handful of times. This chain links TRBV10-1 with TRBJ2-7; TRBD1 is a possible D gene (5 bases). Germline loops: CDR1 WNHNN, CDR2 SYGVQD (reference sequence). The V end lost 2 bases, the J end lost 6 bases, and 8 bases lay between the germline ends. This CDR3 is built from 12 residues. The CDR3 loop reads CASSEDRREQYF. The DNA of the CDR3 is TGCGCCAGCAGTGAGGACAGACGCGAGCAGTACTTC.

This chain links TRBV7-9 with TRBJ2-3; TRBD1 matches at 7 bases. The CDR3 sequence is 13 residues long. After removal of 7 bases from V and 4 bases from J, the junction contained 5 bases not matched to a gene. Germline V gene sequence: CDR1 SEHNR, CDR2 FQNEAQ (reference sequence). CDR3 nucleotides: TGTGCCAGCAACAGGGGTCGCGCAGATACGCAGTATTTT. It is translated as CASNRGRADTQYF.

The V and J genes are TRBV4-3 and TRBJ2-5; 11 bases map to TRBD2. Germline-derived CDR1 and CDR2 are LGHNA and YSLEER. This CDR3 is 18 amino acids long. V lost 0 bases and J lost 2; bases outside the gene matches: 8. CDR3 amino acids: CASSQDFVLAGGQETQYF. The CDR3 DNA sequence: TGCGCCAGCAGCCAAGATTTCGTCCTAGCGGGAGGTCAAGAGACCCAGTACTTC.

The CDR3 is CASSSPGQASYEQYF. The CDR3, as DNA: TGTGCCAGCAGTTCCCCCGGACAGGCCTCCTACGAGCAGTACTTC. This chain joins TRBV27 and TRBJ2-7; 7 bases agree with TRBD1. V shed 4 bases and J 0 bases; nucleotides not matched to a gene: 6. Germline CDR1 MNHEY, CDR2 SMNVEV (reference sequence). This CDR3 region has 15 residues.

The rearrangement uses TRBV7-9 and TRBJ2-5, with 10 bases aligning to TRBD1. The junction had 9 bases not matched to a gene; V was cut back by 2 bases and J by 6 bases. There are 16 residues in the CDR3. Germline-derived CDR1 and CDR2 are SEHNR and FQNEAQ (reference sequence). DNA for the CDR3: TGTGCCAGCAGCTTAATCCCGGGACAGGGGAGGCAGACCCAGTACTTC. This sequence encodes CASSLIPGQGRQTQYF.